These T cell receptor beta chains were read from a single sample in a study of shared clonotypes between healthy human individuals. Here immunoSEQ multiplex PCR was the method, and the copy in TCRdb shows in-frame clones only, minus some. The table has roughly 490,000 clones, around 80% seen once. Sequencing input: PBMCs. The receptors derive from a woman between 35 and 50 years old in good health. Some clones in this sample may be carry-over from other donors' samples. The CDR3 runs from the conserved cysteine through the conserved F or W. A D gene is named only where the DNA matches it firmly. Clone size is not always given. Where it is, it says once, few, many or a class for expanded clones.

CDR3aa: CAWTGDTRRYEQFF
CDR3nt: TGTGCCTGGACGGGGGACACCCGGAGGTATGAGCAGTTCTTC
j_gene: TRBJ2-1
abundance: NA
d_gene: NA
v_gene: TRBV30

CDR3aa: CARSLRQVHEKLFF
CDR3nt: TGTGCCAGAAGCTTGAGACAGGTTCATGAAAAACTGTTTTTT
j_gene: TRBJ1-4
abundance: NA
d_gene: NA
v_gene: TRBV5-3

CDR3aa: CASSFGTSGARNFYEQYF
CDR3nt: TGTGCCAGCAGCTTTGGGACTAGCGGGGCCCGAAATTTTTACGAGCAGTACTTC
j_gene: TRBJ2-7
abundance: NA
d_gene: TRBD2
v_gene: TRBV11-2

CDR3aa: CASSRGAGELFF
CDR3nt: TGTGCCAGCAGCAGGGGGGCCGGGGAGCTGTTTTTT
j_gene: TRBJ2-2
abundance: NA
d_gene: NA
v_gene: TRBV11-2

CDR3aa: CASSPRVALPVATNEKLFF
CDR3nt: TGTGCCAGCAGCCCAAGAGTGGCCCTCCCCGTTGCAACTAATGAAAAACTGTTTTTT
j_gene: TRBJ1-4
abundance: NA
d_gene: NA
v_gene: TRBV7-2

CDR3aa: CASSLEAGRGKQYF
CDR3nt: TGCGCCAGCAGCTTGGAGGCAGGGCGCGGCAAGCAGTACTTC
j_gene: TRBJ2-7
abundance: NA
d_gene: NA
v_gene: TRBV5-1

CDR3aa: CAWESGGLIYGYTF
CDR3nt: TGTGCCTGGGAATCAGGGGGCTTGATCTATGGCTACACCTTC
j_gene: TRBJ1-2
abundance: many
d_gene: TRBD1
v_gene: TRBV30

CDR3aa: CASSSQTGNEQYF
CDR3nt: TGTGCCAGTAGTTCGCAGACAGGGAACGAGCAGTACTTC
j_gene: TRBJ2-7
abundance: NA
d_gene: TRBD1
v_gene: TRBV19

CDR3aa: CASRKPGQGFYEQYF
CDR3nt: TGTGCCAGCAGAAAGCCGGGACAGGGCTTCTACGAGCAGTACTTC
j_gene: TRBJ2-7
abundance: NA
d_gene: TRBD1
v_gene: TRBV11-2

CDR3aa: CASSSGRRAQPQHF
CDR3nt: TGTGCCAGCAGCTCTGGGCGGAGGGCCCAGCCCCAGCATTTT
j_gene: TRBJ1-5
abundance: NA
d_gene: NA
v_gene: TRBV7-6

CDR3aa: CASSILSGRWSGELFF
CDR3nt: TGTGCCAGTAGTATACTTAGCGGAAGGTGGAGCGGGGAGCTGTTTTTT
j_gene: TRBJ2-2
abundance: few
d_gene: NA
v_gene: TRBV19

CDR3aa: CAWMRDRGKTFF
CDR3nt: TGTGCCTGGATGAGGGACAGGGGTAAAACTTTCTTT
j_gene: TRBJ1-1
abundance: few
d_gene: TRBD1
v_gene: TRBV30

CDR3aa: CASRFRGPGTEAFF
CDR3nt: TGTGCCAGCAGGTTCAGGGGGCCTGGCACTGAAGCTTTCTTT
j_gene: TRBJ1-1
abundance: NA
d_gene: TRBD1
v_gene: TRBV2

CDR3aa: CASSALERGQPQHF
CDR3nt: TGTGCCAGCAGTGCCCTGGAAAGGGGCCAGCCCCAGCATTTT
j_gene: TRBJ1-5
abundance: NA
d_gene: NA
v_gene: TRBV2

CDR3aa: CASSQEVLGSAGEKLFF
CDR3nt: TGCGCCAGCAGTCAGGAGGTTTTGGGCTCCGCGGGGGAAAAACTGTTTTTT
j_gene: TRBJ1-4
abundance: few
d_gene: NA
v_gene: TRBV5-1

CDR3aa: CASSLTGKDTEAFF
CDR3nt: TGTGCCAGCAGCTTGACAGGGAAGGACACTGAAGCTTTCTTT
j_gene: TRBJ1-1
abundance: NA
d_gene: TRBD1
v_gene: TRBV7-9

CDR3aa: CTSRQGFGTEAFF
CDR3nt: TGTACCAGCAGGCAGGGTTTTGGCACTGAAGCTTTCTTT
j_gene: TRBJ1-1
abundance: NA
d_gene: NA
v_gene: TRBV28

CDR3aa: CASSILAGGSYEQYF
CDR3nt: TGTGCCAGCAGCATACTAGCGGGAGGATCCTACGAGCAGTACTTC
j_gene: TRBJ2-7
abundance: NA
d_gene: TRBD2
v_gene: TRBV7-8

CDR3aa: CSVTEGTNTEAFF
CDR3nt: TGCAGCGTCACTGAGGGGACTAACACTGAAGCTTTCTTT
j_gene: TRBJ1-1
abundance: few
d_gene: NA
v_gene: TRBV29-1

CDR3aa: CASSLETISGNTIYF
CDR3nt: TGCGCCAGCAGCTTGGAGACAATCTCTGGAAACACCATATATTTT
j_gene: TRBJ1-3
abundance: once
d_gene: NA
v_gene: TRBV5-1

CDR3aa: CASTEHLATPGELFF
CDR3nt: TGTGCCAGCACCGAGCATCTAGCGACCCCCGGGGAGCTGTTTTTT
j_gene: TRBJ2-2
abundance: NA
d_gene: NA
v_gene: TRBV6-1

CDR3aa: CAWRDRGRDTGELFF
CDR3nt: TGTGCCTGGAGGGACAGGGGGCGCGACACCGGGGAGCTGTTTTTT
j_gene: TRBJ2-2
abundance: many
d_gene: TRBD1
v_gene: TRBV30

CDR3aa: CASSGRYMNTEAFF
CDR3nt: TGTGCCAGCAGCGGGCGCTACATGAACACTGAAGCTTTCTTT
j_gene: TRBJ1-1
abundance: NA
d_gene: NA
v_gene: TRBV7-9

CDR3aa: CASSPDQGFYEQYF
CDR3nt: TGTGCCAGCTCACCAGATCAGGGTTTCTACGAGCAGTACTTC
j_gene: TRBJ2-7
abundance: NA
d_gene: NA
v_gene: TRBV18

CDR3aa: CASSTPGQGASYEQYF
CDR3nt: TGTGCCAGCAGCACCCCAGGACAGGGGGCATCCTACGAGCAGTACTTC
j_gene: TRBJ2-7
abundance: few
d_gene: TRBD1
v_gene: TRBV7-8

CDR3aa: CASSLNAGDGYTF
CDR3nt: TGTGCCAGCAGCTTAAATGCAGGGGATGGCTACACCTTC
j_gene: TRBJ1-2
abundance: NA
d_gene: NA
v_gene: TRBV7-9

CDR3aa: CASSLAGTGEEKLFF
CDR3nt: TGTGCCAGCAGTTTAGCCGGGACAGGGGAGGAAAAACTGTTTTTT
j_gene: TRBJ1-4
abundance: NA
d_gene: TRBD1
v_gene: TRBV28

CDR3aa: CASSYDSNQPQHF
CDR3nt: TGTGCCAGCAGTTACGATAGCAATCAGCCCCAGCATTTT
j_gene: TRBJ1-5
abundance: NA
d_gene: NA
v_gene: TRBV27

CDR3aa: CASSPGTSGPREQYF
CDR3nt: TGTGCCAGCAGCCCAGGGACTAGCGGTCCGAGGGAGCAGTACTTC
j_gene: TRBJ2-7
abundance: NA
d_gene: TRBD2
v_gene: TRBV7-2

CDR3aa: CASSISGASGQETQYF
CDR3nt: TGTGCCAGTTCTATTAGCGGAGCTAGCGGCCAAGAGACCCAGTACTTC
j_gene: TRBJ2-5
abundance: NA
d_gene: TRBD2
v_gene: TRBV7-3

CDR3aa: CASSPGQGQGEKLFF
CDR3nt: TGTGCCAGCAGCCCTGGACAGGGCCAAGGTGAAAAACTGTTTTTT
j_gene: TRBJ1-4
abundance: NA
d_gene: TRBD1
v_gene: TRBV28

CDR3aa: CAWSYSVGYTF
CDR3nt: TGTGCCTGGAGTTATTCTGTGGGCTACACCTTC
j_gene: TRBJ1-2
abundance: NA
d_gene: NA
v_gene: TRBV30

CDR3aa: CASSPTSGSETQYF
CDR3nt: TGTGCCAGCAGCCCTACTAGCGGGAGTGAGACCCAGTACTTC
j_gene: TRBJ2-5
abundance: NA
d_gene: TRBD2
v_gene: TRBV7-7

CDR3aa: CASSSPRLARHETQYF
CDR3nt: TGCGCCAGCAGCTCCCCCCGGCTAGCCAGACACGAGACCCAGTACTTC
j_gene: TRBJ2-5
abundance: NA
d_gene: NA
v_gene: TRBV5-1

CDR3aa: CASSLVSGQSYEQYF
CDR3nt: TGTGCCAGCAGCTTAGTATCTGGACAGAGCTACGAGCAGTACTTC
j_gene: TRBJ2-7
abundance: NA
d_gene: NA
v_gene: TRBV7-2

CDR3aa: CASSLERSYGYTF
CDR3nt: TGTGCCAGCAGCTTGGAAAGATCCTATGGCTACACCTTC
j_gene: TRBJ1-2
abundance: NA
d_gene: NA
v_gene: TRBV5-4

CDR3aa: CASSLSPDEQFF
CDR3nt: TGTGCCAGCAGTTTATCACCGGATGAGCAGTTCTTC
j_gene: TRBJ2-1
abundance: NA
d_gene: NA
v_gene: TRBV27

CDR3aa: CASSQRTSGRPYEQYF
CDR3nt: TGTGCCAGCAGCCAACGGACTAGCGGGAGACCCTACGAGCAGTACTTC
j_gene: TRBJ2-7
abundance: once
d_gene: TRBD2
v_gene: TRBV7-2

CDR3aa: CASSYSGREAFF
CDR3nt: TGTGCCAGCAGTTACTCAGGCAGGGAGGCTTTCTTT
j_gene: TRBJ1-1
abundance: NA
d_gene: NA
v_gene: TRBV6-5

CDR3aa: CASKEGQTFGEQFF
CDR3nt: TGTGCCAGTAAGGAGGGACAAACCTTCGGTGAGCAGTTCTTC
j_gene: TRBJ2-1
abundance: NA
d_gene: NA
v_gene: TRBV19

CDR3aa: CASSPNGGVYEQYF
CDR3nt: TGTGCCAGCAGCCCCAACGGGGGGGTCTACGAGCAGTACTTC
j_gene: TRBJ2-7
abundance: NA
d_gene: TRBD2
v_gene: TRBV7-2

CDR3aa: CASSLIGTVNTEAFF
CDR3nt: TGTGCCAGCAGCTTAATCGGGACAGTCAACACTGAAGCTTTCTTT
j_gene: TRBJ1-1
abundance: NA
d_gene: TRBD1
v_gene: TRBV7-9

CDR3aa: CASSAEGLGGYTF
CDR3nt: TGTGCCAGCAGTGCGGAGGGGTTAGGCGGCTACACCTTC
j_gene: TRBJ1-2
abundance: NA
d_gene: NA
v_gene: TRBV6-4

CDR3aa: CASSPYQGSRNEQYF
CDR3nt: TGTGCCAGCAGCCCGTACCAGGGGAGTAGGAACGAGCAGTACTTC
j_gene: TRBJ2-7
abundance: NA
d_gene: NA
v_gene: TRBV11-2

CDR3aa: CASSLAGQGAYGYTF
CDR3nt: TGTGCCAGCAGCTTAGCGGGCCAGGGAGCCTATGGCTACACCTTC
j_gene: TRBJ1-2
abundance: few
d_gene: NA
v_gene: TRBV7-9

CDR3aa: CASSWAGELFF
CDR3nt: TGTGCCAGCAGCTGGGCCGGGGAGCTGTTTTTT
j_gene: TRBJ2-2
abundance: NA
d_gene: NA
v_gene: TRBV7-9

CDR3aa: CASSSAGEWYEQYF
CDR3nt: TGTGCCAGCAGTTCCGCCGGGGAGTGGTACGAGCAGTACTTC
j_gene: TRBJ2-7
abundance: NA
d_gene: NA
v_gene: TRBV28

CDR3aa: CASSPIGSSGRGFYEQYF
CDR3nt: TGTGCCAGCAGCCCAATAGGCTCTAGCGGGAGAGGCTTCTACGAGCAGTACTTC
j_gene: TRBJ2-7
abundance: few
d_gene: TRBD2
v_gene: TRBV14

CDR3aa: CAINRDSDQPQHF
CDR3nt: TGTGCCATCAACCGGGACTCAGATCAGCCCCAGCATTTT
j_gene: TRBJ1-5
abundance: many
d_gene: NA
v_gene: TRBV10-3

CDR3aa: CASLPGLTLQSYTF
CDR3nt: TGTGCCAGCCTTCCGGGGCTGACCTTACAAAGCTACACCTTC
j_gene: TRBJ1-2
abundance: NA
d_gene: NA
v_gene: TRBV18

CDR3aa: CASSTLPGGYNEQFF
CDR3nt: TGTGCCAGTAGTACCCTCCCGGGGGGATACAATGAGCAGTTCTTC
j_gene: TRBJ2-1
abundance: NA
d_gene: TRBD2
v_gene: TRBV19

CDR3aa: CASSEVVGGIQYF
CDR3nt: TGTGCCAGCAGTGAAGTGGTGGGGGGCATTCAGTACTTC
j_gene: TRBJ2-4
abundance: NA
d_gene: NA
v_gene: TRBV6-1

CDR3aa: CASSLGLGPYEQYF
CDR3nt: TGTGCCAGCAGCTTAGGACTAGGCCCCTACGAGCAGTACTTC
j_gene: TRBJ2-7
abundance: NA
d_gene: NA
v_gene: TRBV11-2

CDR3aa: CAWSSLVLEGQYF
CDR3nt: TGTGCCTGGAGTAGTTTGGTCCTGGAAGGGCAGTACTTC
j_gene: TRBJ2-7
abundance: NA
d_gene: NA
v_gene: TRBV30

CDR3aa: CASSVVEGLAGDTQYF
CDR3nt: TGTGCCAGCAGCGTAGTGGAAGGACTAGCGGGTGATACGCAGTATTTT
j_gene: TRBJ2-3
abundance: NA
d_gene: TRBD2
v_gene: TRBV9

CDR3aa: CASSVENLDYGYTF
CDR3nt: TGTGCCAGCAGCGTAGAAAACCTGGACTATGGCTACACCTTC
j_gene: TRBJ1-2
abundance: NA
d_gene: NA
v_gene: TRBV9

CDR3aa: CASSGLASYEQYF
CDR3nt: TGTGCCAGCTCGGGGCTAGCGAGCTACGAGCAGTACTTC
j_gene: TRBJ2-7
abundance: NA
d_gene: NA
v_gene: TRBV19

CDR3aa: CASSELAATDTQYF
CDR3nt: TGTGCCAGCAGTGAGCTAGCGGCCACAGATACGCAGTATTTT
j_gene: TRBJ2-3
abundance: NA
d_gene: TRBD2
v_gene: TRBV7-3

CDR3aa: CASSRGSPTYEQYF
CDR3nt: TGTGCCAGCAGCCGCGGGAGTCCCACCTACGAGCAGTACTTC
j_gene: TRBJ2-7
abundance: NA
d_gene: TRBD2
v_gene: TRBV6-6

CDR3aa: CASSGTSPGELFF
CDR3nt: TGTGCCAGTAGTGGGACTTCTCCCGGGGAGCTGTTTTTT
j_gene: TRBJ2-2
abundance: NA
d_gene: NA
v_gene: TRBV19